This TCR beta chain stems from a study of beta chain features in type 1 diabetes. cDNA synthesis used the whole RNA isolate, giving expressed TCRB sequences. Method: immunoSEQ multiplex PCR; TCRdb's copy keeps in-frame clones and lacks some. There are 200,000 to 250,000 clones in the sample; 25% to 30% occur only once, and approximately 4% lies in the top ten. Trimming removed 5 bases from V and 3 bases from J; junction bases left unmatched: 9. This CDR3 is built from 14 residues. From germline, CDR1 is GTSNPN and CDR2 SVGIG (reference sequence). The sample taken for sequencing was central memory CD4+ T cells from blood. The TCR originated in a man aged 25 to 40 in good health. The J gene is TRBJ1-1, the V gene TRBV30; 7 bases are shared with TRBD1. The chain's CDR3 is CAWAPGGGYTEAFF. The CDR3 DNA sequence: TGTGCCTGGGCACCGGGAGGGGGCTACACTGAAGCTTTCTTT.